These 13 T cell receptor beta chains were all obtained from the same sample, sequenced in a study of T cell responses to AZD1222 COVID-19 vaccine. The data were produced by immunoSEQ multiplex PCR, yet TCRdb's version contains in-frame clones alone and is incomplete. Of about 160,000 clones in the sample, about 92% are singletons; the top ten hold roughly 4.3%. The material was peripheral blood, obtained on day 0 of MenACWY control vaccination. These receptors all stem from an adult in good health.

The DNA for the CDR3 is TGTGCCAGCAGCCCGGGGGGCGGGAGGGCAACAGATACGCAGTATTTT. As protein: CASSPGGGRATDTQYF. The chain links TRBV7-2 to TRBJ2-3; 9 positions match TRBD2. Trimming removed 5 bases from V and 3 bases from J; junction bases left unmatched: 9. Germline CDR1 SGHTA, CDR2 FQGNSA. CDR3 length: 16 residues.

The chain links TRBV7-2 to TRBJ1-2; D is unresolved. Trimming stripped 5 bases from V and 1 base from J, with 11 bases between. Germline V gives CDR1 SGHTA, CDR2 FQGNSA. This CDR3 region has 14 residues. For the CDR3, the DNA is TGTGCCAGCAGCCCGGACGGGATTAACTATGGCTACACCTTC. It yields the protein CASSPDGINYGYTF.

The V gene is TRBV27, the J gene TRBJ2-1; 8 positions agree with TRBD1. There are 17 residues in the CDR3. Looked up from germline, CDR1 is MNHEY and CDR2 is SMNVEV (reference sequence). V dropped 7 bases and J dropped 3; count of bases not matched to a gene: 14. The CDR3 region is CASMEDRALWGYNEQFF. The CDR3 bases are TGTGCCAGCATGGAGGACAGGGCGCTTTGGGGCTACAATGAGCAGTTCTTC.

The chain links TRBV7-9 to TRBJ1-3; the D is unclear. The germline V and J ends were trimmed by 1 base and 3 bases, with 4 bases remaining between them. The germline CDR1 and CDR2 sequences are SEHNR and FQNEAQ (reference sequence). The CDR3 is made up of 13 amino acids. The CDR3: CASSLGNGNTIYF. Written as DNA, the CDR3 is TGTGCCAGCAGCTTAGGAAATGGAAACACCATATATTTT.

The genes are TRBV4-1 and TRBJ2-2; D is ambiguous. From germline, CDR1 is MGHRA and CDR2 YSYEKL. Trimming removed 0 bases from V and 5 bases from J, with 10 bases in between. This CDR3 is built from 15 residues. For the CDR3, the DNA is TGCGCCAGCAGCCAAGAATCCCTAGGAACCGGGGAGCTGTTTTTT. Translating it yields CASSQESLGTGELFF.

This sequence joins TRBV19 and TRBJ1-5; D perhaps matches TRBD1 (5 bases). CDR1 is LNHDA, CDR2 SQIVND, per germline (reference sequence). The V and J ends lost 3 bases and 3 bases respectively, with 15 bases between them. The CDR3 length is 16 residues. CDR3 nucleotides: TGTGCCAGTAGTATTAGGATCGGGGCGTCCAATCAGCCCCAGCATTTT. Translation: CASSIRIGASNQPQHF.

CDR3 region: CASSLLPGRNTGELFF. The CDR3 nucleotides read TGTGCCAGCAGCCTGCTTCCGGGAAGGAACACCGGGGAGCTGTTTTTT. The chain joins TRBV7-3 to TRBJ2-2; possible D gene TRBD2, 5 bases. Germline CDR1 is SGHTA and CDR2 is FQGTGA. CDR3 length: 16 residues. The V gene lost 5 bases and the J gene lost 1 base, with 14 bases spanning the gap.

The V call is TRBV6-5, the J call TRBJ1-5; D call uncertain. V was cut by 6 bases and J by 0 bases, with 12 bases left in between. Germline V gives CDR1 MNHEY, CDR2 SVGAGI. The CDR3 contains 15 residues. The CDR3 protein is CASRNGRDSNQPQHF. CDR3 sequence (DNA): TGTGCCAGCAGGAATGGACGGGATAGCAATCAGCCCCAGCATTTT.

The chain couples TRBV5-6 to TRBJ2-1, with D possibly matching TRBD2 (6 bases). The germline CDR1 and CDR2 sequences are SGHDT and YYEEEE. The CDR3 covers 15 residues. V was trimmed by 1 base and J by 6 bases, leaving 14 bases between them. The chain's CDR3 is CASSLILQRANEQFF. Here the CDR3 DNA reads TGTGCCAGCAGCTTGATACTCCAGCGGGCCAATGAGCAGTTCTTC.

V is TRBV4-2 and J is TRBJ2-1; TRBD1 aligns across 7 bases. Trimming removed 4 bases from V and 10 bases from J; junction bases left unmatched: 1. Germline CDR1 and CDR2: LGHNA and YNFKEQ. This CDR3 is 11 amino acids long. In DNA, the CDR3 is TGTGCCAGCAGCCCGGACAGGGAGCAGTTCTTC. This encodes CASSPDREQFF.

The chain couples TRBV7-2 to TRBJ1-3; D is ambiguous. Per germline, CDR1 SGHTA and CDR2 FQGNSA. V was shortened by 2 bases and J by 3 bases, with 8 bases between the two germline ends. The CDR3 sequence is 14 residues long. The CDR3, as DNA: TGTGCCAGCAGCTTAAGCGGGCATGGAAACACCATATATTTT. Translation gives CASSLSGHGNTIYF.

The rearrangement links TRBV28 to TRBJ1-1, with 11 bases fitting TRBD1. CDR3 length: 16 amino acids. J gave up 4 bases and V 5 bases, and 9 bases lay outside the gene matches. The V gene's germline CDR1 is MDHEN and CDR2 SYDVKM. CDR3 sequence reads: CASSRTSGTGGTEAFF. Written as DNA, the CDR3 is TGTGCCAGCAGTCGTACCTCCGGGACAGGGGGCACTGAAGCTTTCTTT.

Here the CDR3 DNA reads TGTGCCAGCAGCCCCGGGACTAGTGACCCCTACGAGCAGTACTTC. It specifies CASSPGTSDPYEQYF. V usage is TRBV13 and J usage is TRBJ2-7, with 8 positions matching TRBD2. Germline CDR1 is PRHDT and CDR2 is FYEKMQ (reference sequence). This CDR3 has 15 amino acids. The trim removed 5 bases at V and 2 bases at J, leaving 8 bases unmatched.